These 25 T cell receptor beta chains came from one sample sequenced in a study of T cells expressing NK-cell markers. For each CDR3 protein, TCRdb gives one entry from its re-call of the 5' RACE reads, without DNA. Its clone listing holds over 150,000 distinct CDR3 sequences. The sample was blood T cells: a sorted CD56 or NKG2C T cell subset, CD4+ or CD8+ T cells, or bulk PBMC T cells (not recorded which). All receptors come from a woman aged 45-59 years in good health.

The chain combines TRBV29-1 with TRBJ2-6; TCRdb selects TRBD2, and the lack of DNA leaves this call unchecked. Per germline, CDR1 SQVTM and CDR2 ANQGSEA. The CDR3 totals 16 residues. The CDR3 here is CSVRLAASSGANVLTF. Together with reference TRBV29-1 and TRBJ2-6, the CDR3 gives the full variable domain: SAVISQKPSRDICQRGTSLTIQCQVDSQVTMMFWYRQQPGQSLTLIATANQGSEATYESGFVIDKFPISRPNLTFSTLTVSNMSPEDSSIYLCSVRLAASSGANVLTFGAGSRLTVL.

The V and J genes are TRBV11-2 and TRBJ2-2. CDR1 and CDR2 from the germline V gene are SGHAT and FQNNGV. This CDR3 region has 13 residues. The CDR3 sequence: CASSLDQWGELFF. The full variable domain, in which reference TRBV11-2 and TRBJ2-2 provide the parts outside the CDR3, is EAGVAQSPRYKIIEKRQSVAFWCNPISGHATLYWYQQILGQGPKLLIQFQNNGVVDDSQLPKDRFSAERLKGVDSTLKIQPAKLEDSAVYLCASSLDQWGELFFGEGSRLTVL.

The chain combines TRBV24-1 with TRBJ2-3; the D call from TCRdb, TRBD1, cannot be confirmed without DNA. Looked up from germline, CDR1 is KGHDR and CDR2 is SFDVKD. The length of the CDR3 is 13 residues. CDR3 in amino acids: CATSEQVADTQYF.

The rearrangement uses TRBV27 and TRBJ1-5; TCRdb calls TRBD1, which cannot be checked without DNA. This CDR3 region has 14 residues. Germline CDR1 reads MNHEY; CDR2 reads SMNVEV (reference sequence). The chain's CDR3 is CASSPRTGTQPQHF.

The chain couples TRBV10-3 to TRBJ2-2. The CDR3 is made up of 16 amino acids. Germline-derived CDR1 and CDR2 are ENHRY and SYGVKD. CDR3 region: CAISDPWDGNTGELFF.

The chain uses TRBV7-9 and TRBJ2-2; TCRdb names TRBD1, which stays unverified in the absence of DNA. CDR1 is SEHNR, CDR2 FQNEAQ, per germline (reference sequence). The CDR3 has 15 amino acids. The CDR3 loop reads CASRAGTFNTGELFF.

This rearrangement joins TRBV4-1 to TRBJ2-1; absent DNA, TCRdb's TRBD2 call cannot be checked. Germline V gene sequence: CDR1 MGHRA, CDR2 YSYEKL. This CDR3 is built from 16 residues. This CDR3 is CASSQGYGGRKNEQFF.

The chain has TRBV16 and TRBJ2-1; TCRdb returns TRBD1, unconfirmable since there is no DNA. The CDR3 runs 18 residues. Germline V gene sequence: CDR1 KGHSY, CDR2 FQNENV. The CDR3 sequence: CASSQSPGVGGGYNEQFF.

CDR3 in amino acids: CSVVYLGSYEQYF. The rearrangement uses TRBV29-1 and TRBJ2-7. The CDR3 sequence is 13 residues long. Germline CDR1 SQVTM, CDR2 ANQGSEA.

The chain recombines TRBV7-9 with TRBJ2-5; TCRdb reports TRBD2, a call that lacks DNA to check it against. This CDR3 region has 14 residues. Germline CDR1 SEHNR, CDR2 FQNEAQ (reference sequence). The CDR3 sequence: CASSLGGFGETQYF.

This chain connects TRBV9 to TRBJ2-1; TCRdb designates TRBD1, a call that cannot be tested without DNA. Looked up from germline, CDR1 is SGDLS and CDR2 is YYNGEE. The CDR3 extends over 17 amino acids. The CDR3 protein is CASSVDGGISSYNEQFF.

The CDR3 loop is CASNPGPPGANVLTF. The chain links TRBV5-5 to TRBJ2-6; TCRdb calls TRBD2, which cannot be checked without DNA. Germline CDR1 SGHKS, CDR2 YYEKEE (reference sequence). The CDR3 sequence is 15 residues long.

CDR3 region: CASSPLETGAEKLFF. The chain combines TRBV6-2 or TRBV6-3 with TRBJ1-4; the D call from TCRdb, TRBD1, cannot be confirmed without DNA. The CDR3 is 15 amino acids. Germline V gene sequence: CDR1 MNHEY, CDR2 SVGEGT.

The V gene is TRBV20-1, the J gene TRBJ1-2; the TCRdb D gene call, TRBD1, has no DNA to confirm it. This CDR3 region has 15 residues. Germline assignment: CDR1 DFQATT and CDR2 SNEGSKA (reference sequence). The CDR3 here is CSVEVGQGVNYGYTF.

The rearrangement uses TRBV24-1 and TRBJ1-1. The germline CDR1 and CDR2 sequences are KGHDR and SFDVKD. This CDR3 contains 12 residues. The CDR3: CATLGEDGEAFF.

The chain uses TRBV12-3 or TRBV12-4 and TRBJ2-7; TCRdb selects TRBD2, and the lack of DNA leaves this call unchecked. This CDR3 has 13 amino acids. The CDR3 spells CASGYGSPYEQYF.

The V gene is TRBV27, the J gene TRBJ1-2; TCRdb reports TRBD1, a call that lacks DNA to check it against. The CDR3 totals 15 residues. Germline-derived CDR1 and CDR2 are MNHEY and SMNVEV (reference sequence). The CDR3 is CASIGVRGENYGYTF.

The chain couples TRBV2 to TRBJ1-1; TCRdb designates TRBD1, a call that cannot be tested without DNA. This CDR3 comprises 13 residues. The germline CDR1 and CDR2 sequences are SNHLY and FYNNEI. The CDR3 is CASSGQPNTEAFF.

The CDR3 region is CASSSQAGVSTDTQYF. The chain combines TRBV6-5 with TRBJ2-3; TCRdb names TRBD2, which stays unverified in the absence of DNA. There are 16 residues in the CDR3. Per germline, CDR1 MNHEY and CDR2 SVGAGI.

The chain carries TRBV10-3 and TRBJ2-4. CDR3 size: 14 residues. Per the germline V gene, CDR1 is ENHRY and CDR2 is SYGVKD. The CDR3 sequence is CAISGDLAKNIQYF.

This rearrangement joins TRBV7-6 to TRBJ2-5; with no DNA, the TCRdb D assignment of TRBD2 cannot be verified. Per the germline V gene, CDR1 is SGHVS and CDR2 is FNYEAQ. CDR3 length: 15 residues. CDR3 amino acids: CASSSQDSRGETQYF.

The chain employs TRBV24-1 and TRBJ2-1; without DNA, the TCRdb call of TRBD1 cannot be checked. The CDR3 length is 14 residues. CDR1 KGHDR and CDR2 SFDVKD come from the germline V gene. The CDR3 loop reads CATSSGTGYNEQFF.

The V and J genes are TRBV11-1 and TRBJ2-2. The germline V gene encodes CDR1 SGHAT and CDR2 FQDESV (reference sequence). The CDR3 spans 14 residues. The CDR3 loop is CASSSVGVRGELFF.

This sequence joins TRBV27 and TRBJ1-1; TCRdb gives TRBD1 as the D gene, but with no DNA this cannot be confirmed. CDR3 size: 14 residues. Germline V lookup: CDR1 MNHEY, CDR2 SMNVEV (reference sequence). CDR3: CASSRNAGVTEAFF.

This chain connects TRBV2 to TRBJ2-3; TCRdb's D call, TRBD1, is unchecked because there is no DNA. The CDR3 is made up of 14 amino acids. Germline V CDR1 and CDR2: SNHLY, FYNNEI. The CDR3 loop reads CAGRGRSSTDTQYF.